One T cell receptor (beta chain) is described in this entry. This specimen belongs to a study of blood T cell repertoires in COVID-19. The CDR3 runs to 15 residues. Trimming cost V 0 bases and J 6 bases; bases outside gene matches: 5. Germline-derived CDR1 and CDR2 are SGDLS and YYNGEE. Sequencing was performed with immunoSEQ multiplex PCR; in TCRdb, only in-frame clones are kept and a portion is missing. The sample has 25,000 to 35,000 clones; 85% to 90% are singletons. The clonotype was recovered from a man older than 75 with acute or convalescent COVID-19. The sequenced sample consisted of peripheral blood. V usage is TRBV9 and J usage is TRBJ2-2; 7 bases are shared with TRBD2. In DNA, the CDR3 is TGTGCCAGCAGCGTAGAGGCTAGCGGCCCCGGGGAGCTGTTTTTT. Translated: CASSVEASGPGELFF.